This TCR beta chain emerged from a study of blood T cells in healthy people across ages. Regarding the study as a whole: With age, beta diversity per million T cells declined roughly linearly, significantly by about 37. Higher diversity and more naive CD4+ cells were features of long-lived donors, compared to aged donors.

Together with a sample-barcoded 5' primer, a J-beta primer mix was included in a second PCR lasting roughly 6 to 12 cycles. Each cDNA was tagged by a template-switch adaptor containing 12 random nucleotides. In TCRdb, the 5' RACE reads were re-called with MiXCR into one record per CDR3 protein. This repertoire shows some 900,000 distinct CDR3 sequences, around 48% found once; its top ten account for over 10%. On this clonotype: Its cognate antigen is unknown.

No fewer than 6 million PBMCs went into each sample. Germline V gene data show CDR1 as KGHSH and CDR2 as LQKENI. With 3 bases clipped from V and 5 bases from J, the junction kept 8 bases outside the gene matches. The CDR3 is made up of 17 amino acids. The material sequenced was blood. This chain links TRBV18 with TRBJ2-1, with 12 nucleotides matching TRBD2. The sequence was obtained from a man aged 30 to 45 in good health. In nucleotides, the CDR3 is TGTGCCAGCTCACCTTGGACTAGCGGGGCCAACAACAATGAGCAGTTCTTC. Its translation is CASSPWTSGANNNEQFF.